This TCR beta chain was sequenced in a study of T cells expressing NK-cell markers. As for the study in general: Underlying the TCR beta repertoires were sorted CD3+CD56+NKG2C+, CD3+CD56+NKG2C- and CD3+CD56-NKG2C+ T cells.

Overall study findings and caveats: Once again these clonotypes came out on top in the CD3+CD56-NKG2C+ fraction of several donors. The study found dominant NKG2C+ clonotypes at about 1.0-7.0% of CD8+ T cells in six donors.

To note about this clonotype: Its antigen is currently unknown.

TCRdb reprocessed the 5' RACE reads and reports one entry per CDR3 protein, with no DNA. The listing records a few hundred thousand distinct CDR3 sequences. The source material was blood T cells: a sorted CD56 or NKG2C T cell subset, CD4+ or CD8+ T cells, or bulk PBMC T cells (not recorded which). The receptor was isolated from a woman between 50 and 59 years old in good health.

CDR3 protein: CASSQDGPGTETQYF. The chain is built from TRBV3-1 and TRBJ2-5; the D call from TCRdb, TRBD1, cannot be confirmed without DNA. The CDR3 runs 15 residues. CDR1 is LGHDT, CDR2 YNNKEL, per germline (reference sequence).